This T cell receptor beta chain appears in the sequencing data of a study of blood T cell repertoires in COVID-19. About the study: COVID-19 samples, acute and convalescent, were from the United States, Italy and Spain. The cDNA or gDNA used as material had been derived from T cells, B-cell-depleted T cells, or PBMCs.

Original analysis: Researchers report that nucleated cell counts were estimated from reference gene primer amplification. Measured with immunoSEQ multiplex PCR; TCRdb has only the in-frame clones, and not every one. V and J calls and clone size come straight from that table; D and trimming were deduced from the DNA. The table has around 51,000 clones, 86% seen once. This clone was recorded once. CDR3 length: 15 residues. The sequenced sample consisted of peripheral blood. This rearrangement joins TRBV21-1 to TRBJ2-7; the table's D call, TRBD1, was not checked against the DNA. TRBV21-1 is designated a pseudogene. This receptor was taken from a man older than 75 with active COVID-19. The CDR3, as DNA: TGTGCCAGCAGCAAATCGGACAGGGCAGCCTACGAGCAGTACTTC. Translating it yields CASSKSDRAAYEQYF.